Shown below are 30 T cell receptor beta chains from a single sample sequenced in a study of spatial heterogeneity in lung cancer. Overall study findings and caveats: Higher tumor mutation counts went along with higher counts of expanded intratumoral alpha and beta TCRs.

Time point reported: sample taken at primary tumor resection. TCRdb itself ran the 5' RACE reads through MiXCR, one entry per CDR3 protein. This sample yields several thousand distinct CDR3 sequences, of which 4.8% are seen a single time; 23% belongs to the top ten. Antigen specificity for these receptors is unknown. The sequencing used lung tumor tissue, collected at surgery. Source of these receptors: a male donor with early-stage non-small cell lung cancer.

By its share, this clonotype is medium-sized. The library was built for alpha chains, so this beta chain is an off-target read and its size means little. The CDR3: CASSYSDLAGGSYEQYF. The DNA for the CDR3 is TGTGCCAGCAGTTACTCGGACCTAGCGGGAGGTTCCTACGAGCAGTACTTC. This chain links TRBV6-5 with TRBJ2-7, with 11 bases matching TRBD2. CDR3 size: 17 residues. The V gene's germline CDR1 is MNHEY and CDR2 SVGAGI. V shed 0 bases and J 1 base; nucleotides not matched to a gene: 5.

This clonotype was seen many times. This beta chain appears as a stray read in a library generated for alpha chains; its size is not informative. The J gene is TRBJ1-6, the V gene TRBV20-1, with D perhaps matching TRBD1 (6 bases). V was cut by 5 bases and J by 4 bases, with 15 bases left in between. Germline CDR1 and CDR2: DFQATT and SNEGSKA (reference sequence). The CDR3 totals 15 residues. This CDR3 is CSARRGGIYNSPLHF. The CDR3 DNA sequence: TGCAGTGCTCGCCGGGGGGGCATTTATAATTCACCCCTCCACTTT.

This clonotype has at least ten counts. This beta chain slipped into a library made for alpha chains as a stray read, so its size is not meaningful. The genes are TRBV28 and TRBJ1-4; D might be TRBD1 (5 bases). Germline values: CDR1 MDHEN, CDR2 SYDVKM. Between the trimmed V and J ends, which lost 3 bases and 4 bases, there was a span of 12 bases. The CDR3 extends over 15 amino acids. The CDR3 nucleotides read TGTGCCAGCAGTTTGGAGGGGTCGGGTAATGAAAAACTGTTTTTT. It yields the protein CASSLEGSGNEKLFF.

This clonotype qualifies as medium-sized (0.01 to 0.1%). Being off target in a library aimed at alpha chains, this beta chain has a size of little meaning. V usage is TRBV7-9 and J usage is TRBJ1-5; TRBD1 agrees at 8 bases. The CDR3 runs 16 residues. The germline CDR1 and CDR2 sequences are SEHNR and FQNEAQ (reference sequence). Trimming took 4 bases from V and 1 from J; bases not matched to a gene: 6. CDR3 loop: CASSSDRDSSNQPQHF. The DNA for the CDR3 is TGTGCCAGCAGCTCGGACAGGGATTCAAGCAATCAGCCCCAGCATTTT.

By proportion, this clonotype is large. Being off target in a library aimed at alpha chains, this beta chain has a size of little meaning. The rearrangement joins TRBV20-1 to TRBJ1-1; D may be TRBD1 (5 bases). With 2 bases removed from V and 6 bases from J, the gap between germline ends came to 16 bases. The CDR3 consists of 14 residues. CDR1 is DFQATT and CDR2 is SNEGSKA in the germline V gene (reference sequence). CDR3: CSARWGGEAAEAFF. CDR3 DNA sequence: TGCAGTGCTAGATGGGGGGGAGAAGCGGCTGAAGCTTTCTTT.

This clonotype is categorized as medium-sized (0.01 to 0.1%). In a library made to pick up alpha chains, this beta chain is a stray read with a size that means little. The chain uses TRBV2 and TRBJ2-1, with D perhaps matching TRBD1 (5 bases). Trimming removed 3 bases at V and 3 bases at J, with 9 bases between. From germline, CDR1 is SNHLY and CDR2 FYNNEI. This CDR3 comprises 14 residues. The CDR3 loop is CASSEGRNYNEQFF. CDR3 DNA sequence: TGTGCCAGCAGTGAGGGGCGGAACTACAATGAGCAGTTCTTC.

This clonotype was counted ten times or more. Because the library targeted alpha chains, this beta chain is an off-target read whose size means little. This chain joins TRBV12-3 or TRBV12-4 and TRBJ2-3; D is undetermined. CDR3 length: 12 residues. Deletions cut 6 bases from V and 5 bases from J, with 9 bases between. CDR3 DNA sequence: TGTGCCAGCAGCAACAGAATAGATACGCAGTATTTT. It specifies CASSNRIDTQYF.

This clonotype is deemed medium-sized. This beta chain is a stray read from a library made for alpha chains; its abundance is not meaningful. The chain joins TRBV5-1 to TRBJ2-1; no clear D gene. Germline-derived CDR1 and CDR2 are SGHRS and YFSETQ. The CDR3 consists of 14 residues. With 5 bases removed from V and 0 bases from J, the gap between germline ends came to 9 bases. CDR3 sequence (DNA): TGCGCCAGCAGTAAAACCTACTCCTACAATGAGCAGTTCTTC. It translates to CASSKTYSYNEQFF.

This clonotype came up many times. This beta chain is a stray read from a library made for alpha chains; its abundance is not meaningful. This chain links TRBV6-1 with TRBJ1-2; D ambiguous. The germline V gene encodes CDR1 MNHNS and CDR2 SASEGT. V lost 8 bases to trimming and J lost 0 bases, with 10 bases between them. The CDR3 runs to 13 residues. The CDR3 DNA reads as TGTGCCAGCCTAAGAACTTCTAACTATGGCTACACCTTC. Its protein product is CASLRTSNYGYTF.

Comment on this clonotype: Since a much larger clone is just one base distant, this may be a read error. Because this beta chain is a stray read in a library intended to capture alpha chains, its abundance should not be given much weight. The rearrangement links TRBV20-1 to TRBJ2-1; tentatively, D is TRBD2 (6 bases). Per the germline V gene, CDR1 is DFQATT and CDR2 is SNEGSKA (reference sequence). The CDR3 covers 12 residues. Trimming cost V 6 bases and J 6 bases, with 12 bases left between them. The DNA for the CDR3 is TGCAGTGCAAGCGGAGGGGTCAATGAGCAGTTCTTC. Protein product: CSASGGVNEQFF.

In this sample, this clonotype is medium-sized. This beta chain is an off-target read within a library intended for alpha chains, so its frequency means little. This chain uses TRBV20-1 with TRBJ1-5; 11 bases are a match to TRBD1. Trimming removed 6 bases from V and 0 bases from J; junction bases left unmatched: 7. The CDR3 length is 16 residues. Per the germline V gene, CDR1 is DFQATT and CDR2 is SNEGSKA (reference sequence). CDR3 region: CSARGQGVYSNQPQHF. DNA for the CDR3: TGCAGTGCGCGGGGACAGGGGGTTTATAGCAATCAGCCCCAGCATTTT.

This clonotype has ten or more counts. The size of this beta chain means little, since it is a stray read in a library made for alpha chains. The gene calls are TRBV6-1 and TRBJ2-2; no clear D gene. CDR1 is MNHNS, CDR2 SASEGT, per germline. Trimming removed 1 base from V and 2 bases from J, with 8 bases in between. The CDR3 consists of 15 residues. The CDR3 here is CASSEGAVNTGELFF. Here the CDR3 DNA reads TGTGCCAGCAGTGAAGGGGCCGTAAACACCGGGGAGCTGTTTTTT.

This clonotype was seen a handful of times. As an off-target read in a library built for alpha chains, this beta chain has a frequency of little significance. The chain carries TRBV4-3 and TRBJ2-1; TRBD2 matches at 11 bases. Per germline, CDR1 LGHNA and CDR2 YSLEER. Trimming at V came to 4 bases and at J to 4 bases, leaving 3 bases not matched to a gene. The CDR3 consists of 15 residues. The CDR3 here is CASSPTSGEYNEQFF. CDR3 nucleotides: TGCGCCAGCAGCCCGACTAGCGGGGAATACAATGAGCAGTTCTTC.

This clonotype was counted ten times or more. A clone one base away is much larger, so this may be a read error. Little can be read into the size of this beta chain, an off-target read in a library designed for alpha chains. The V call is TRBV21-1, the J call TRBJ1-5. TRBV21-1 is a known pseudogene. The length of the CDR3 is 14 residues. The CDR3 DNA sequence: TGTGCCAGCAACAAAGCGGGTAGCAATCAGCCCCAGCATTTT. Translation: CASNKAGSNQPQHF.

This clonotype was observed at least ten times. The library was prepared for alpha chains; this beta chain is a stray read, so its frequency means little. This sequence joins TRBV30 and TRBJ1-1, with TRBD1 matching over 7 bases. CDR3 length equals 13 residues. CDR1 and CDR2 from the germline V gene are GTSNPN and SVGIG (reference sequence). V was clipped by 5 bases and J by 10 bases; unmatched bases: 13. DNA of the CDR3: TGTGCCTGGGGGCCAATGACAGGGCCGGGAGCTTTCTTT. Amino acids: CAWGPMTGPGAFF.

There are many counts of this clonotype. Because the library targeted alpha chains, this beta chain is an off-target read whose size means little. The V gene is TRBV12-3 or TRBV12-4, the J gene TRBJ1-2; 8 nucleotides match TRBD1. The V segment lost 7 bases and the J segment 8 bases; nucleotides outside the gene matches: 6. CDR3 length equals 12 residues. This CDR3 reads CASKIRGRGYTF. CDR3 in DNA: TGTGCCAGCAAAATCAGGGGGCGAGGCTACACCTTC.

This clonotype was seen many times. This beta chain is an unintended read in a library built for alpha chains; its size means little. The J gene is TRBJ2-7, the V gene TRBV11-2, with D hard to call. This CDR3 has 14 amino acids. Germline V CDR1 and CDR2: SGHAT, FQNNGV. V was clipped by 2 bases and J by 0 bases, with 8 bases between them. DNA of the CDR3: TGTGCCAGCAGCTTAAACCAGAACTCCTACGAGCAGTACTTC. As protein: CASSLNQNSYEQYF.

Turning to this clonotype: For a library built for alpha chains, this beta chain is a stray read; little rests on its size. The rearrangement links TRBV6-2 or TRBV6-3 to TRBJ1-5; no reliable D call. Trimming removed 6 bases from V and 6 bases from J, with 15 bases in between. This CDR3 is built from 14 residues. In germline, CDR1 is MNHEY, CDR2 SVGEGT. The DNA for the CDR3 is TGTGCCAGCAGGGGAGGAGGGTCGGGTCAGCCCCAGCATTTT. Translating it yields CASRGGGSGQPQHF.

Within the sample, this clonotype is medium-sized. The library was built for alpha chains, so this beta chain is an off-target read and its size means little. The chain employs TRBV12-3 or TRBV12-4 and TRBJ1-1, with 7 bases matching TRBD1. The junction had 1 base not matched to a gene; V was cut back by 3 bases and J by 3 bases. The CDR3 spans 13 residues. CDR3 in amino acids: CASSFTGDTEAFF. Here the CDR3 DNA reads TGTGCCAGCAGTTTCACAGGGGACACTGAAGCTTTCTTT.

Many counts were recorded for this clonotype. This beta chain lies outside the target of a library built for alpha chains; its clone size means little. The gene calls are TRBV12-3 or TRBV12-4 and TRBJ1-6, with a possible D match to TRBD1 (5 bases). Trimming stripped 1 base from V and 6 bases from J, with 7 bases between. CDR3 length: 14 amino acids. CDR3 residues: CASSLGRGNSPLHF. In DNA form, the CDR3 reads TGTGCCAGCAGTTTAGGAAGGGGTAATTCACCCCTCCACTTT.

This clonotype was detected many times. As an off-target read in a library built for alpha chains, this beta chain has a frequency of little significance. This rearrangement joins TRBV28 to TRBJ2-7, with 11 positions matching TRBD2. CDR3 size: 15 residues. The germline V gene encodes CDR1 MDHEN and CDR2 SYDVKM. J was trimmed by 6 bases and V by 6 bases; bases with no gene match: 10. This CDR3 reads CASSLTPSGRTEQYF. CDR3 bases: TGTGCCAGCAGCCTTACCCCTAGCGGGAGGACCGAGCAGTACTTC.

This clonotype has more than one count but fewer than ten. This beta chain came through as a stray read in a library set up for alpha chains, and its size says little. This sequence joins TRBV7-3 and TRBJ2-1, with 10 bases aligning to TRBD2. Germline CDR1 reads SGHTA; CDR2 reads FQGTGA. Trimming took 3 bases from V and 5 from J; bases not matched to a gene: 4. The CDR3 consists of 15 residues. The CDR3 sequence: CASSFAGTSDNEQFF. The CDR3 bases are TGTGCCAGCAGCTTTGCCGGGACTAGCGACAATGAGCAGTTCTTC.

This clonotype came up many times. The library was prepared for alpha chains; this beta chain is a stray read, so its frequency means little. CDR3 coding DNA: TGTGCCAGCACCCCCCGGGACACCTTCTACGAGCAGTACTTC. Translating it yields CASTPRDTFYEQYF. The rearrangement links TRBV2 to TRBJ2-7; D possibly corresponds to TRBD1 (6 bases). Germline V CDR1 and CDR2: SNHLY, FYNNEI. The V end lost 7 bases, the J end lost 3 bases, and 16 bases lay between the germline ends. CDR3 length: 14 residues.

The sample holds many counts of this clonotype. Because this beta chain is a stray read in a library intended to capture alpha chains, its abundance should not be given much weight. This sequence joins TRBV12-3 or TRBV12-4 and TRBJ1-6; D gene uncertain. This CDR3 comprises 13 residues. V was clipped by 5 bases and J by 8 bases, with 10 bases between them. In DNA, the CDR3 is TGTGCCAGCAGTGCCCTATGGGATTCACCCCTCCACTTT. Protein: CASSALWDSPLHF.

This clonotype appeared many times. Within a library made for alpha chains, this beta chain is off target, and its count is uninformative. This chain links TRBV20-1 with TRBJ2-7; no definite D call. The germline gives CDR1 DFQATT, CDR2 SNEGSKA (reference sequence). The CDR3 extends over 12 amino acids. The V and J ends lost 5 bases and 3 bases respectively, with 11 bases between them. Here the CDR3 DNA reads TGCAGTGCTGTACTTGGGCACTACGAGCAGTACTTC. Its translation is CSAVLGHYEQYF.

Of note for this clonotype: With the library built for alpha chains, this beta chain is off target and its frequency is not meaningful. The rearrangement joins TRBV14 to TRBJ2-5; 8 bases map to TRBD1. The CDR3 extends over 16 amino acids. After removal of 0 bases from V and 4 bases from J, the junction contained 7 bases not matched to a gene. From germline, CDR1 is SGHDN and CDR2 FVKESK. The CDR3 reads CASSQEGRGPGETQYF. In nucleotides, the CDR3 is TGTGCCAGCAGCCAAGAGGGCAGGGGGCCGGGAGAGACCCAGTACTTC.

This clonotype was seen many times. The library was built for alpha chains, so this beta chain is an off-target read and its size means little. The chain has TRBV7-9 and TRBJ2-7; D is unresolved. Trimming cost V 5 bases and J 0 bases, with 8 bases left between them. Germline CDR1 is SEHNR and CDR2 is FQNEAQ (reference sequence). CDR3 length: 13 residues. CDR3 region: CASSPRRSYEQYF. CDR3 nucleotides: TGTGCCAGCAGCCCTCGCCGCTCCTACGAGCAGTACTTC.

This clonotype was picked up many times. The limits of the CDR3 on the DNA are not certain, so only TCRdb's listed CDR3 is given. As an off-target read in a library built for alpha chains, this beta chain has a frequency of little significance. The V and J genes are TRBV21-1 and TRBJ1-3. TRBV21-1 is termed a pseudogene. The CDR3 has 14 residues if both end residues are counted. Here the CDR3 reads CASSKVGTGNTIYF.

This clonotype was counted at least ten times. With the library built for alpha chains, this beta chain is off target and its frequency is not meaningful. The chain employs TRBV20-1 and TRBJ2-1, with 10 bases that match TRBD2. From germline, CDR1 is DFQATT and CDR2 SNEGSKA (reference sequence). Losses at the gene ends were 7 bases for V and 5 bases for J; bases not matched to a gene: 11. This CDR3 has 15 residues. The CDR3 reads CSVETGTSVHNEQFF. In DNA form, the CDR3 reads TGCAGTGTCGAAACCGGGACTAGCGTCCACAATGAGCAGTTCTTC.

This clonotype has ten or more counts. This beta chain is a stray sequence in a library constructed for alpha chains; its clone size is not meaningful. CDR3 loop: CASSVSVAGVKQYF. The CDR3 DNA sequence: TGTGCCAGCAGTGTGTCGGTAGCGGGAGTGAAGCAGTATTTT. The chain couples TRBV2 to TRBJ2-3, with 9 nucleotides matching TRBD2. The CDR3 is 14 amino acids. With 4 bases clipped from V and 11 bases from J, the junction kept 10 bases outside the gene matches. Per the germline V gene, CDR1 is SNHLY and CDR2 is FYNNEI.